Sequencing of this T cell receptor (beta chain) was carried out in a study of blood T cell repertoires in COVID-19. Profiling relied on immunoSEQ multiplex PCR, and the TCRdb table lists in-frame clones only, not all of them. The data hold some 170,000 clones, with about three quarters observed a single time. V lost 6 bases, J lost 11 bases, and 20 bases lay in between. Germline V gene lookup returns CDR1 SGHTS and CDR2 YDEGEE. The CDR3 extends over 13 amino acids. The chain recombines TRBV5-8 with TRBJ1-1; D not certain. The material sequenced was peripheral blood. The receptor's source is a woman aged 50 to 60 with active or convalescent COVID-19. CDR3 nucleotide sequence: TGTGCCAGCAAAGTGGGAGAGCGGGTGACTGCTTTCTTT. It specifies CASKVGERVTAFF.